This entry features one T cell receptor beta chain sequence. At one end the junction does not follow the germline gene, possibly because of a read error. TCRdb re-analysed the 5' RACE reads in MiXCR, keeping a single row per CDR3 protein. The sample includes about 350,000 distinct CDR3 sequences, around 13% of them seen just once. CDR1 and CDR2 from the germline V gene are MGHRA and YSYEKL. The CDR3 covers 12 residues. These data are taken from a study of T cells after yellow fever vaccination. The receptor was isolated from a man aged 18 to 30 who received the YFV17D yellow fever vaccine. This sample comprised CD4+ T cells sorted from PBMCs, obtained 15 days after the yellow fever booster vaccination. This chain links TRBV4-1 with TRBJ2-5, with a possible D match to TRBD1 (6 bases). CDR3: CASDAGRDTGCF. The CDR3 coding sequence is TGCGCCAGTGACGCCGGCCGGGACACGGGCTGCTTC.